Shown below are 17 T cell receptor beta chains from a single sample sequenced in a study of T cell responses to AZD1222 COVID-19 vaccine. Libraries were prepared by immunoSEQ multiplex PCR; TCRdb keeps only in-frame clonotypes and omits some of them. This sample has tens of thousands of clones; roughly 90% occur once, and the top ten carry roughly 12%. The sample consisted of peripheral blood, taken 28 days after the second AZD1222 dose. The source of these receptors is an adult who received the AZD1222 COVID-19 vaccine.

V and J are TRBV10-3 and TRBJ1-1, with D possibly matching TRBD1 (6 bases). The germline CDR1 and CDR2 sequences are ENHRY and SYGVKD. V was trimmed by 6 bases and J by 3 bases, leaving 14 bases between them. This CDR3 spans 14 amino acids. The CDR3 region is CAIRKQGSDTEAFF. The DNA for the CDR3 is TGTGCCATCAGGAAACAGGGATCGGACACTGAAGCTTTCTTT.

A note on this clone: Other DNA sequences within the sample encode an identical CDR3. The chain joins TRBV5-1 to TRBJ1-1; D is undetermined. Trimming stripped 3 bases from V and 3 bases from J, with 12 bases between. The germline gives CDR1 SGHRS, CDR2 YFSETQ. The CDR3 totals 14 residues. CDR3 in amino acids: CASSSAGGYTEAFF. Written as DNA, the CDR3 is TGCGCCAGCAGCTCGGCGGGAGGATACACTGAAGCTTTCTTT.

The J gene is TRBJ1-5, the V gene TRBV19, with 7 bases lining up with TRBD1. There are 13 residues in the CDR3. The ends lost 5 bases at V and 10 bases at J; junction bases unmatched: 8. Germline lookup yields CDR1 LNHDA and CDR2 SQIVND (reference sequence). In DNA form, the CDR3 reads TGTGCCAGTAGTGGACAGGCGAGGGGACCCCAGCATTTT. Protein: CASSGQARGPQHF.

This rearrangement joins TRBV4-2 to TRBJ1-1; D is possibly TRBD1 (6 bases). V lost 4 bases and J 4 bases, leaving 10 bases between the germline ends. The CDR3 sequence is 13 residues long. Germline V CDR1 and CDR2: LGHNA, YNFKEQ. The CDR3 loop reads CASSRTGRTEAFF. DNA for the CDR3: TGTGCCAGCAGCCGAACAGGGCGCACTGAAGCTTTCTTT.

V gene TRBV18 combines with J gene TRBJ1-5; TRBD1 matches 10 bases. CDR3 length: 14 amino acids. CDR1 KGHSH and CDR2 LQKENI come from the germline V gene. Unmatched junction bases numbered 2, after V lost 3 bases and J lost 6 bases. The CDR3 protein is CASSPDRGIQPQHF. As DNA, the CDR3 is TGTGCCAGCTCACCGGACAGGGGGATTCAGCCCCAGCATTTT.

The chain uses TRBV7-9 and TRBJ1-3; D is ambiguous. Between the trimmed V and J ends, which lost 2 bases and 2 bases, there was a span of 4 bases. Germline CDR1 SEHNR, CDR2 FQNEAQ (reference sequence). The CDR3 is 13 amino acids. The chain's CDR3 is CASSLMTGNTIYF. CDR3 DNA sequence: TGTGCCAGCAGCTTAATGACTGGAAACACCATATATTTT. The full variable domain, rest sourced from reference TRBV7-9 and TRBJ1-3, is DTGVSQNPRHKITKRGQNVTFRCDPISEHNRLYWYRQTLGQGPEFLTYFQNEAQLEKSRLLSDRFSAERPKGSFSTLEIQRTEQGDSAMYLCASSLMTGNTIYFGEGSWLTVV.

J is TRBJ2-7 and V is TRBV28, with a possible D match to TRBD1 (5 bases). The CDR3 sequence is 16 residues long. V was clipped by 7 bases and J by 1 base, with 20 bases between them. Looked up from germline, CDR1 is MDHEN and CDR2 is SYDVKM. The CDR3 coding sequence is TGTGCCAGCACCTCCCATCGCGTGGACATATCCTACGAGCAGTACTTC. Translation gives CASTSHRVDISYEQYF.

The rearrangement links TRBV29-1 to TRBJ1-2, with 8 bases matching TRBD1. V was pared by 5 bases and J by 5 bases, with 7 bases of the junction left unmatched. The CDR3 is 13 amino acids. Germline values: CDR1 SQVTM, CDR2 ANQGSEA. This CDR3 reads CSVSGQVSYGYTF. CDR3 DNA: TGCAGCGTTTCGGGACAGGTTTCATATGGCTACACCTTC.

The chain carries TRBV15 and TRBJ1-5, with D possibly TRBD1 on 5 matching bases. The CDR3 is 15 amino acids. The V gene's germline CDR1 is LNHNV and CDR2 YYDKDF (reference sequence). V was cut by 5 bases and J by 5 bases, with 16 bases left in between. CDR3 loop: CATSPARGWDQPQHF. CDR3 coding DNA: TGTGCCACCAGCCCGGCGAGGGGATGGGATCAGCCCCAGCATTTT.

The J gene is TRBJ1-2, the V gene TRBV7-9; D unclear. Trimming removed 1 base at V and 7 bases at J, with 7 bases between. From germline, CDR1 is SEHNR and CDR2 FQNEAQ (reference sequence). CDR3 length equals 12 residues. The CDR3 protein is CASSLVASGYTF. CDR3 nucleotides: TGTGCCAGCAGCTTAGTGGCGTCTGGCTACACCTTC.

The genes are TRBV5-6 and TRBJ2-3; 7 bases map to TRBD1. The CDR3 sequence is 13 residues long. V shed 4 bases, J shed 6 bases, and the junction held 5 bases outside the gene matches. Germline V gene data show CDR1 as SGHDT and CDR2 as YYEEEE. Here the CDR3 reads CASSADRADTQYF. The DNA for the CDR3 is TGTGCCAGCAGCGCAGACAGGGCTGATACGCAGTATTTT.

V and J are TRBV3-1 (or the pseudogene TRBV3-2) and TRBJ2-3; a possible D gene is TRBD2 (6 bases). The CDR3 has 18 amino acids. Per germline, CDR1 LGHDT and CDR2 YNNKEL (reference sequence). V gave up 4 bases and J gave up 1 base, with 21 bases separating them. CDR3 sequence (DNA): TGTGCCAGCAGCCGCGGGGATATCGCGGGCTCCCGCACAGATACGCAGTATTTT. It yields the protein CASSRGDIAGSRTDTQYF.

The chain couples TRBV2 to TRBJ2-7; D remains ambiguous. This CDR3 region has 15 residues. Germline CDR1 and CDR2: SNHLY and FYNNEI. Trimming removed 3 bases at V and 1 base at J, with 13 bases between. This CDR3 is CASSDVLDASYEQYF. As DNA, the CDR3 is TGTGCCAGCAGTGATGTCCTGGATGCTTCCTACGAGCAGTACTTC. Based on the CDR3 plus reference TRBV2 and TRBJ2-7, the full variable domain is EPEVTQTPSHQVTQMGQEVILRCVPISNHLYFYWYRQILGQKVEFLVSFYNNEISEKSEIFDDQFSVERPDGSNFTLKIRSTKLEDSAMYFCASSDVLDASYEQYFGPGTRLTVT.

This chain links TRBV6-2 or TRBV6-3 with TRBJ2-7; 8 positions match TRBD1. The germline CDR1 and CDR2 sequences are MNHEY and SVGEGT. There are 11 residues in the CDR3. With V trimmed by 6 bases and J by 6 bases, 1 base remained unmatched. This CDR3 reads CASSRGLEQYF. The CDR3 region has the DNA TGTGCCAGCAGCAGGGGGCTCGAGCAGTACTTC.

The CDR3 nucleotides are TGTGCCAGCAGCTTAGGTCCCAGCGATTACACCGGGGAGCTGTTTTTT. As protein: CASSLGPSDYTGELFF. The chain is built from TRBV7-2 and TRBJ2-2; D gene unclear. This CDR3 is built from 16 residues. The V end lost 1 base, the J end lost 3 bases, and 12 bases lay between the germline ends. Germline V gives CDR1 SGHTA, CDR2 FQGNSA.

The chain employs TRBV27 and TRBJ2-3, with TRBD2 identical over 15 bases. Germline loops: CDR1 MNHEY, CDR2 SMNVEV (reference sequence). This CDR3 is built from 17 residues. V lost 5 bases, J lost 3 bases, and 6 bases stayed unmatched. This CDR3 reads CASSRPGLAGGTDTQYF. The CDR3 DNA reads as TGTGCCAGCAGTCGCCCGGGACTAGCGGGGGGAACAGATACGCAGTATTTT.

CDR3 protein: CASSLAGGNEQFF. CDR3 nucleotides: TGTGCCAGCAGCTTAGCGGGGGGCAATGAGCAGTTCTTC. The rearrangement uses TRBV7-3 and TRBJ2-1; TRBD2 aligns across 8 bases. CDR3 length equals 13 residues. V shed 2 bases and J 6 bases; nucleotides not matched to a gene: 0. The germline V gene has CDR1 SGHTA and CDR2 FQGTGA.